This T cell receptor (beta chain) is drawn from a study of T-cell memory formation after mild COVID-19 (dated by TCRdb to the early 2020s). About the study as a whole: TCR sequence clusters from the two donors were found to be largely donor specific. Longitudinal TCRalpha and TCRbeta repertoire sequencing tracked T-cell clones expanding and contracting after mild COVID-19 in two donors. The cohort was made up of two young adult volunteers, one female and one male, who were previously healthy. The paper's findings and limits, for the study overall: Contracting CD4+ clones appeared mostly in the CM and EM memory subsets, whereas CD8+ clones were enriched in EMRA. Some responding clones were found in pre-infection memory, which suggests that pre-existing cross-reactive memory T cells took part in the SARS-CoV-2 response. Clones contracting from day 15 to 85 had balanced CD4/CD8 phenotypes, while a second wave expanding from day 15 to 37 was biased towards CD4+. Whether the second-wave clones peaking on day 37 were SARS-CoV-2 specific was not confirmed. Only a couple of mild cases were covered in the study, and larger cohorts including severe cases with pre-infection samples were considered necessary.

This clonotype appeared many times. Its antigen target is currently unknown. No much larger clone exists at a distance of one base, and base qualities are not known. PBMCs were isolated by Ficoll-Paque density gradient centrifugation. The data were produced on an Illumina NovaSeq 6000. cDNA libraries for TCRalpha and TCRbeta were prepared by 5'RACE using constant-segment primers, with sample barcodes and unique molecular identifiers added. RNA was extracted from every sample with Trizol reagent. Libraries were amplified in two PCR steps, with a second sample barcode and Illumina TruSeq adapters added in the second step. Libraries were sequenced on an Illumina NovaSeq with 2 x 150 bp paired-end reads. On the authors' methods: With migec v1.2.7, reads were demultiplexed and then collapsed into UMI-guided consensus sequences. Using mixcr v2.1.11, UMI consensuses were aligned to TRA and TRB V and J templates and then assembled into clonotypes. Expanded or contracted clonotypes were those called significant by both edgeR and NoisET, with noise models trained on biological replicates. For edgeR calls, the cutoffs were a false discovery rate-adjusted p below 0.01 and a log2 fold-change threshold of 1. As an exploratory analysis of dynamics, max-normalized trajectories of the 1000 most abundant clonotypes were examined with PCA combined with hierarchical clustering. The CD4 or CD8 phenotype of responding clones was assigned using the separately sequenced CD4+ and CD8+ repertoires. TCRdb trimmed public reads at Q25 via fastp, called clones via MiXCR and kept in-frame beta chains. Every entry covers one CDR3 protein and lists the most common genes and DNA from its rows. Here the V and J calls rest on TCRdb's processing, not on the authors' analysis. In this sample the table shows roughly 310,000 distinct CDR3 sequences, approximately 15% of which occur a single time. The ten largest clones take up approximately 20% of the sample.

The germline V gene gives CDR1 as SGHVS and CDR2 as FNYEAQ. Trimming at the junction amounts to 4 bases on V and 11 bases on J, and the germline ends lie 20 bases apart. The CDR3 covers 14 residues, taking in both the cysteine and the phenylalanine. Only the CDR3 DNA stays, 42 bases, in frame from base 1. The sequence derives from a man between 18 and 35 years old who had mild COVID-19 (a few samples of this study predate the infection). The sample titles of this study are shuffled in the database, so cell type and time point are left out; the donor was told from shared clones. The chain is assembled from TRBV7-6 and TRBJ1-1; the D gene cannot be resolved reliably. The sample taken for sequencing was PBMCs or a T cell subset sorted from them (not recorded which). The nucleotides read TGTGCCAGCAGCTCAACCGTCCCTCCTTATTGGGCTTTCTTT. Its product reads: CASSSTVPPYWAFF.